These 2 T cell receptor beta chains share one sample of origin, sequenced in a study of T-cell memory formation after mild COVID-19. Each CDR3 protein is one row after TCRdb ran MiXCR on the 5' RACE reads. Altogether around 370,000 distinct CDR3 sequences are present, around 20% being singletons, with the ten largest covering approximately 13%. The sequenced material came from PBMCs or a T cell subset sorted from them (not recorded which). These receptors all stem from an adult woman who had mild COVID-19 (a few samples of this study predate the infection). Cell type and time point are not known.

Only a few counts were recorded for this clonotype. The chain recombines TRBV4-1 with TRBJ2-5, with 12 bases aligning to TRBD2. V lost 4 bases and J lost 1; bases outside the gene matches: 7. The CDR3 runs to 17 residues. Germline CDR1 MGHRA, CDR2 YSYEKL. CDR3 sequence: CASSPSTSGGSQETQYF. The CDR3 region has the DNA TGCGCCAGCAGCCCCTCCACTAGCGGGGGGAGCCAAGAGACCCAGTACTTC.

The chain joins TRBV4-3 to TRBJ1-1; no definite D call. This CDR3 comprises 13 residues. V lost 0 bases and J lost 4, with 6 bases in between. CDR1 and CDR2 from the germline V gene are LGHNA and YSLEER. In DNA form, the CDR3 reads TGCGCCAGCAGCCAAGACTGGGGCACTGAAGCTTTCTTT. It specifies CASSQDWGTEAFF.